This T cell receptor beta chain was documented in a study of neurological immune-mediated disorders. The study's findings and limits: The expanded clones of different subjects shared no CDR3 amino acid sequences (suggesting private repertoires in all groups).

The healthy controls volunteered at a blood bank in Maryland, USA. For the unsorted libraries, 2 million PBMCs stored at -80 C served as input. With 10-nucleotide random UMIs included, cDNA was synthesized by 5'RACE. From the 5' RACE reads, TCRdb called clonotypes with MiXCR, one entry per CDR3 protein. The sample has roughly 76,000 distinct CDR3 sequences; about 14% are singletons. This clonotype has at least ten counts. Its cognate antigen is unknown. Germline V lookup: CDR1 MNHEY, CDR2 SVGAGI. With 2 bases clipped from V and 5 bases from J, the junction kept 3 bases outside the gene matches. The CDR3 sequence is 15 residues long.

The genes are TRBV6-5 and TRBJ1-1, with 12 positions matching TRBD1. The receptor was isolated from a woman aged 50 to 60 in good health. The sample taken for sequencing was PBMCs. CDR3 nucleotides: TGTGCCAGCAGTTACGGGGACAGGGGGCAAACTGAAGCTTTCTTT. As protein: CASSYGDRGQTEAFF.